The entry below describes one T cell receptor beta chain. This clone has only a few counts. What antigen it recognizes has not been identified. Within one base of it there is no much larger clone, and no base qualities were kept. The library was built by means of the immunoSEQ multiplex PCR assay. Not all clones reach the TCRdb copy of this immuneACCESS table, which keeps in-frame sequences only. Checked studies attribute under half of the gap to unresolved V genes and leave the rest unexplained. The sample contains about 66,000 clones, around 90% of them found a single time. In total, the top ten clones hold approximately 5.3% of the sample. The record originates from a study of T cell changes during pregnancy in multiple sclerosis (dated by TCRdb to about 2019). At the level of the whole study: The study examined how the T cell repertoire changed over the course of pregnancy in women with multiple sclerosis.

From the cysteine through the phenylalanine, the CDR3 covers 14 amino acids. The kept DNA is CDR3 alone, 42 bases in frame from the first base. CDR1 and CDR2, per the germline V gene (reference sequence), are SEHNR and FQNEAQ. Trimming removed 4 bases from V and 4 bases from J, leaving 13 bases between the germline ends. Here the chain combines TRBV7-9 and TRBJ1-2; the D segment cannot be called with confidence. The receptor was derived from a female donor with multiple sclerosis, enrolled in a pregnancy study. Specimen: CD8+ T cells from peripheral blood mononuclear cells, collected before pregnancy. Read as DNA, the sequence is TGTGCCAGCAGCTCCCAGACACTTACCTATGGCTACACCTTC. The resulting protein is CASSSQTLTYGYTF.